This T cell receptor (beta chain) was sequenced during a study of blood T cells in healthy people across ages. Combining a sample-barcoded 5' primer with a J-beta primer mix, a second PCR ran for 7 to 11 cycles. Each cDNA molecule, via a template-switch adaptor with 12 random nucleotides, was tagged. TCRdb re-analysed the 5' RACE reads in MiXCR, keeping a single row per CDR3 protein. The repertoire holds some 880,000 distinct CDR3 sequences, with approximately 35% as singletons. The V end lost 3 bases, the J end lost 5 bases, and 16 bases lay between the germline ends. CDR3 length: 15 residues. The chain couples TRBV12-3 or TRBV12-4 to TRBJ2-5; a possible D gene is TRBD1 (5 bases). This TCR was sampled from a man younger than 35 in good health. Sample: blood. CDR3 in amino acids: CASSFLVGPEETQYF. In DNA, the CDR3 is TGTGCCAGCAGTTTCCTCGTGGGGCCGGAGGAGACCCAGTACTTC.